This entry concerns a single T cell receptor (beta chain). This CDR3 contains 15 residues. Germline V CDR1 and CDR2: MNHEY, SVGAGI. The data belong to a study of monozygotic twins with inflammatory bowel disease. Each of TCRalpha and TCRbeta cDNA went through two nested PCRs, lasting approximately 16 and 10 cycles. TCRdb processed the 5' RACE reads again and assigns one entry to each CDR3 protein, with no DNA. The sample has 140,000 to 150,000 distinct CDR3 sequences. This sequence originates from a human donor with ulcerative colitis or Crohn's disease, or a healthy co-twin of an affected twin (not recorded which). V and J are TRBV6-5 and TRBJ2-7. Sequencing was done on a sample of blood. CDR3 sequence: CASSYSFDSSYEQYF.